Listed below are T cell receptor beta chains from one sample, sequenced in a study of CD8+ T cells in alopecia areata. Only in-frame clones appear in the TCRdb table, and some are missing; sequencing was by immunoSEQ multiplex PCR. Counted here are 140,000 or so clones, 51% occurring once; the ten biggest clones make up approximately 1%. The starting material was CD4+ T cells sorted from blood, obtained at week 0. Receptors originate from a human donor with alopecia areata. Each CDR3 is given with its conserved first and last residue. Fields, in order: V gene, J gene, clone size, D gene, CDR3 DNA, CDR3 protein. The D gene is left open where the match is weak. Clone sizes are given selectively: once, few, many, or a class where the clone is expanded.

TRBV11-2,TRBJ2-5,NA,TRBD2,TGTGCCAGCAGCCGGACTAGCGCGAGTTGGCAGTACTTC,CASSRTSASWQYF
TRBV30,TRBJ2-2,NA,NA,TGTGCCTGGAGTAGAGTAGGGTTGGTCGGGGAGCTGTTTTTT,CAWSRVGLVGELFF
TRBV7-2,TRBJ2-7,few,NA,TGTGCCAGCAGCCCGACGCGACTGGGGGAGCAGTACTTC,CASSPTRLGEQYF
TRBV29-1,TRBJ2-3,NA,TRBD2,TGCAGCGTGGATCTAGCGGCCCCAACAGATACGCAGTATTTT,CSVDLAAPTDTQYF
TRBV4-1,TRBJ2-3,NA,TRBD2,TGCGCCAGCAGCCAAGAATCGGCTAGCGGGATGGATACGCAGTATTTT,CASSQESASGMDTQYF
TRBV10-3,TRBJ2-6,NA,NA,TGTGCCATCCGAGACACTGGGGCCAACGTCCTGACTTTC,CAIRDTGANVLTF
TRBV30,TRBJ2-7,NA,TRBD2,TGTGCCTGGACCCTTAGCGGGAGGTACTACGAGCAGTACTTC,CAWTLSGRYYEQYF
TRBV29-1,TRBJ2-3,few,NA,TGCAGCGACCGACTAGGGGATACGCAGTATTTT,CSDRLGDTQYF
TRBV29-1,TRBJ2-3,NA,TRBD1,TGCAGCGTTGGGACAGGGCTCCGAGATAATACGCAGTATTTT,CSVGTGLRDNTQYF
TRBV5-8,TRBJ1-2,NA,TRBD1,TGTGCCAGCAGCTTCGACAGGGCCCAAGGTGGCTACACCTTC,CASSFDRAQGGYTF
TRBV29-1,TRBJ2-2,few,NA,TGCAGCGTTGGGCGCACCGGGGAGCTGTTTTTT,CSVGRTGELFF
TRBV30,TRBJ1-1,NA,NA,TGTGCCTGGAGTAGGAGCACTGAAGCTTTCTTT,CAWSRSTEAFF
TRBV7-9,TRBJ1-3,few,TRBD1,TGTGCCAGCAGCTTAGAGGTCGGGACAGGGACTGGAAACACCATATATTTT,CASSLEVGTGTGNTIYF
TRBV7-6,TRBJ2-3,once,NA,TGTGCCAGCAGCTCTTCGGGCGATACGCAGTATTTT,CASSSSGDTQYF
TRBV11-2,TRBJ2-6,NA,NA,TGTGCCAGCAGCTTAGTGACGCTCTCTGGGGCCAACGTCCTGACTTTC,CASSLVTLSGANVLTF
TRBV7-9,TRBJ1-2,NA,NA,TGTGCCAGCAGCTTATTGGGGGATGAATATGGCTACACCTTC,CASSLLGDEYGYTF
TRBV11-2,TRBJ2-3,many,NA,TGTGCCAGCAGGGGGACAAGCACAGATACGCAGTATTTT,CASRGTSTDTQYF
TRBV29-1,TRBJ2-2,NA,NA,TGCAGCGTTGAAGACAGAACCGGGGAGCTGTTTTTT,CSVEDRTGELFF
TRBV29-1,TRBJ2-5,few,NA,TGCAGCGTTGACGCGGCAGGACAAGAGACCCAGTACTTC,CSVDAAGQETQYF
TRBV7-8,TRBJ2-5,few,TRBD1,TGTGCCAGCAGCTTATTGGGGACAGACCAAGAGACCCAGTACTTC,CASSLLGTDQETQYF
TRBV28,TRBJ1-2,NA,TRBD1,TGTGCCAGCAGTTCCCGGGACAGGAGGCGGTGGGGCTACACCTTC,CASSSRDRRRWGYTF
TRBV6-4,TRBJ2-3,few,NA,TGTGCCAGTAGCGACACCGTAGCAGATACGCAGTATTTT,CASSDTVADTQYF
TRBV7-2,TRBJ2-5,few,NA,TGTGCCAGCAGAGCACAAGAGACCCAGTACTTC,CASRAQETQYF
TRBV5-1,TRBJ2-5,NA,TRBD2,TGCGCCAGCAGCTCGGGAGGGACTAGCGGGAGTCAAGAGACCCAGTACTTC,CASSSGGTSGSQETQYF
TRBV29-1,TRBJ2-1,NA,TRBD2,TGCAGCGTTGACGTGGCGGGAGTTGGGAATGAGCAGTTCTTC,CSVDVAGVGNEQFF
TRBV7-2,TRBJ2-3,NA,NA,TGTGCCAGCAGCTACTCCAGGGGAGATACGCAGTATTTT,CASSYSRGDTQYF
TRBV30,TRBJ2-7,many,NA,TGTGCCTGGAGTGCCGACTACGAGCAGTACTTC,CAWSADYEQYF
TRBV30,TRBJ2-5,NA,NA,TGTGCCTGGAGAGGATCATTGGTCTGGGAGACCCAGTACTTC,CAWRGSLVWETQYF
TRBV29-1,TRBJ2-1,NA,NA,TGCAGCGTGACGCGGGGAGTCCTAAATGAGCAGTTCTTC,CSVTRGVLNEQFF
TRBV4-2,TRBJ2-2,NA,NA,TGTGCCAGCAGCCGCACCGGGACTGAGAACACCGGGGAGCTGTTTTTT,CASSRTGTENTGELFF
TRBV5-1,TRBJ1-4,NA,NA,TGCGCCAGCAGCTTATGGGGGTCTAATGAAAAACTGTTTTTT,CASSLWGSNEKLFF
TRBV18,TRBJ2-7,NA,TRBD2,TGTGCCAGCTCTCCTACTAGCGGGAGCCTAGGCGAGCAGTACTTC,CASSPTSGSLGEQYF
TRBV11-3,TRBJ2-3,NA,NA,TGTGCCAGCGGGACTTCACCAAATACGCAGTATTTT,CASGTSPNTQYF
TRBV29-1,TRBJ2-7,NA,NA,TGCAGCGTTGGGACCTCCTACGAGCAGTACTTC,CSVGTSYEQYF
TRBV30,TRBJ2-7,NA,NA,TGTGCCTGGAGTGCTAGACCAGGGACCCACGAGCAGTACTTC,CAWSARPGTHEQYF
TRBV5-1,TRBJ2-5,few,NA,TGCGCCAGCAGCCTCACCTTGACAGGAGGGGAGACCCAGTACTTC,CASSLTLTGGETQYF
TRBV7-9,TRBJ1-5,NA,NA,TGTGCCAGCAGCTTAGCAGGGCCCCAGCCCCAGCATTTT,CASSLAGPQPQHF
TRBV5-6,TRBJ2-5,NA,NA,TGTGCCAGCAGCTTCGGGGACCTCCAAGAGACCCAGTACTTC,CASSFGDLQETQYF
TRBV11-3,TRBJ2-6,once,NA,TGTGCCAGCATGGGGACCTCTGGGGCCAACGTCTTGACTTTC,CASMGTSGANVLTF
TRBV29-1,TRBJ2-3,few,NA,TGCAGCGTCCGGGCGGGACCTCATCTCACAGATACGCAGTATTTT,CSVRAGPHLTDTQYF
TRBV5-1,TRBJ2-7,few,NA,TGCGCCAGCAGCTTGAACCGGGCCTCCGAACTCGGCGAGCAGTACTTC,CASSLNRASELGEQYF
TRBV11-3,TRBJ2-3,NA,TRBD1,TGTGCCAGCAGCCCACAGGGGGCCGGAGATACGCAGTATTTT,CASSPQGAGDTQYF
TRBV15,TRBJ2-7,few,NA,TGTGCCACCAGCAGAGACAGGGGCGTGGGCGAGCAGTACTTC,CATSRDRGVGEQYF
TRBV28,TRBJ1-4,NA,TRBD1,TGTGCCAGCAGCCAACCCGGGACAGGGGCGAAAAAACTGTTTTTT,CASSQPGTGAKKLFF
TRBV6-6,TRBJ2-1,NA,NA,TGTGCCAGCAGTTACTCGATATACAATGAGCAGTTCTTC,CASSYSIYNEQFF
TRBV7-2,TRBJ1-2,NA,NA,TGTGCCAGCAGCTTATTAGGACCCCAAGGGAATGGCTACACCTTC,CASSLLGPQGNGYTF
TRBV29-1,TRBJ1-4,NA,TRBD1,TGCAGCGTTGCACGGACAGGGGAGATGGAAAAACTGTTTTTT,CSVARTGEMEKLFF
TRBV7-9,TRBJ2-1,NA,TRBD2,TGTGCCAGTATGGGACTAGCGGGAGGGCCTAATGAGCAGTTCTTC,CASMGLAGGPNEQFF
TRBV30,TRBJ2-3,once,TRBD2,TGTGCCTGGAGTCCCGTCATCGGGACTAGCGGGAGGGCCCCAGATACGCAGTATTTT,CAWSPVIGTSGRAPDTQYF
TRBV11-2,TRBJ2-7,NA,NA,TGTGCCAGCAGCCCCGATGGGGGATCCTACGAGCAGTACTTC,CASSPDGGSYEQYF
TRBV25-1,TRBJ2-2,NA,NA,TGTGCCAGCGGAGCAGACGGGGTTGGAGGGGAGCTGTTTTTT,CASGADGVGGELFF
TRBV4-1,TRBJ1-1,few,NA,TGCGCCAGCAGCCAAGCGTGGGTGACGGTGAACACTGAAGCTTTCTTT,CASSQAWVTVNTEAFF